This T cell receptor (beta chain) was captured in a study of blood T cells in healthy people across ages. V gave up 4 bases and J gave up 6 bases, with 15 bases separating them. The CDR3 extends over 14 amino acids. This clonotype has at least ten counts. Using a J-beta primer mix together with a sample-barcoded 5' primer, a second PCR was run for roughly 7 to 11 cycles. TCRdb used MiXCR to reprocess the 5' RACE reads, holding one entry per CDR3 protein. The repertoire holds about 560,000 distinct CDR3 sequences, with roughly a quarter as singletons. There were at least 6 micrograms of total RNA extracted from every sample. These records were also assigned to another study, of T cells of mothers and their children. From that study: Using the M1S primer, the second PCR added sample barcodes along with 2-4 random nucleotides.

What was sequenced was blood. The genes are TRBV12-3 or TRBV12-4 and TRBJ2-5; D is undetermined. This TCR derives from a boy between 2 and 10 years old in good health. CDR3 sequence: CASSSLHTRKTQYF. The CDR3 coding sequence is TGTGCCAGCAGTTCCCTCCACACCAGAAAGACCCAGTACTTC.